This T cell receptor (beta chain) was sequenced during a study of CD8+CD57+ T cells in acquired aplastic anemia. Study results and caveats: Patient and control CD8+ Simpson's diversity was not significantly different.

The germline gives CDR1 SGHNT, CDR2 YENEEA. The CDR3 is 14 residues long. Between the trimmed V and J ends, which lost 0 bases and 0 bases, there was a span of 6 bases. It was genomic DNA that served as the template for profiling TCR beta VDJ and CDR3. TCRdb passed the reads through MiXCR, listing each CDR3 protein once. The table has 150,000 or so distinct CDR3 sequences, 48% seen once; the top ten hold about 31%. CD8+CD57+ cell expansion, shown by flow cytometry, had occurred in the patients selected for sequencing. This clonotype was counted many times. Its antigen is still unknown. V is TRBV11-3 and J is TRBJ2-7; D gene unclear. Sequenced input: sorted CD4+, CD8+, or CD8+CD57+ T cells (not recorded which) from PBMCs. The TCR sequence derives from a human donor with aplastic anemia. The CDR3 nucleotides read TGTGCCAGCAGCTTAGATGACAACTCCTACGAGCAGTACTTC. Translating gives CASSLDDNSYEQYF.